This T cell receptor (beta chain) appears in the sequencing data of a study of blood T cell dynamics during melanoma immunotherapy. On the study more broadly: First-line therapy was either pembrolizumab or nivolumab with ipilimumab for metastatic melanoma.

The time point: pre-treatment baseline. Disease control meant complete response, partial response or stable disease at 12 weeks. Produced via immunoSEQ multiplex PCR; TCRdb's table is partial and in-frame only. The table includes thousands of clones, about 90% detected once. This CDR3 comprises 15 residues. Trimming cost V 2 bases and J 4 bases; bases outside gene matches: 3. Per the germline V gene, CDR1 is MNHEY and CDR2 is SMNVEV (reference sequence). Sequenced here: effector memory CD8+ T cells from blood, sampled from a patient treated with checkpoint blockade. The chain has TRBV27 and TRBJ2-2, with 8 bases aligning to TRBD2. This sequence originates from a human donor with melanoma. CDR3 loop: CASSLAGGGTGELFF. CDR3 sequence (DNA): TGTGCCAGCAGTTTAGCGGGAGGAGGCACCGGGGAGCTGTTTTTT.